A single TCR beta chain is shown here with its context. In the study's own analysis: Cell counts per sample came from amplifying reference gene primers. The repertoire was sequenced with immunoSEQ multiplex PCR; TCRdb's copy has only in-frame clones and lacks some. The DNA gave D and trimming, while V, J and clone size come from that table. The table includes tens of thousands of clones, about 88% detected once. Recruited during active infection, patients (from Seattle) were subsequently followed longitudinally. This entry is derived from a study of blood T cell repertoires in COVID-19. Study-level background: Sites in the United States, Italy and Spain provided acute and convalescent COVID-19 samples.

With 2 bases clipped from V and 0 bases from J, the junction kept 8 bases outside the gene matches. CDR1 and CDR2 (germline): GTSNPN, SVGIG (reference sequence). CDR3 length equals 16 residues. The clonotype originates from a woman aged 55-69 years with COVID-19, enrolled during active disease. The V gene is TRBV30, the J gene TRBJ2-5, with 8 bases matching TRBD1. Specimen: peripheral blood. The CDR3 bases are TGTGCCTGGAGTCCGACAGGGGAAACGTACCAAGAGACCCAGTACTTC. It codes for CAWSPTGETYQETQYF.